One and the same sample provided the 14 T cell receptor beta chains below, sequenced in a study of cytomegalovirus exposure and HLA in healthy donors. Using immunoSEQ multiplex PCR, the repertoire was profiled, and TCRdb retains in-frame clones only, with some absent. This table has 150,000 to 200,000 clones, 95% to 97% appearing once. The source material was PBMCs. The receptor set was obtained from a woman under 30 in good health and CMV-seronegative.

The V and J genes are TRBV5-4 and TRBJ2-1; a possible D gene is TRBD2 (6 bases). The germline CDR1 and CDR2 sequences are SGHNT and YYREEE (reference sequence). This CDR3 is 16 amino acids long. The V gene lost 4 bases and the J gene lost 2 bases, with 16 bases spanning the gap. The CDR3, as DNA: TGTGCCAGCAGCAGTACCCGCGGGGAAACCTACAATGAGCAGTTCTTC. Protein: CASSSTRGETYNEQFF.

The chain joins TRBV4-1 to TRBJ1-2; no clear D gene. CDR3 length: 16 amino acids. Germline V CDR1 and CDR2: MGHRA, YSYEKL. The V and J ends lost 0 bases and 4 bases respectively, with 15 bases between them. CDR3 DNA sequence: TGCGCCAGCAGCCAAGAGGCCCTAGTTAGAGCCTATGGCTACACCTTC. It codes for CASSQEALVRAYGYTF.

This chain joins TRBV5-1 and TRBJ1-2; 7 nucleotides align to TRBD1. Germline CDR1 and CDR2: SGHRS and YFSETQ. V was pared by 4 bases and J by 4 bases, with 10 bases of the junction left unmatched. The CDR3 covers 15 residues. The CDR3 loop is CASSERTGELYGYTF. The CDR3 coding sequence is TGCGCCAGCAGCGAGAGGACAGGAGAACTCTATGGCTACACCTTC.

The chain links TRBV2 to TRBJ2-7; 10 nucleotides align to TRBD1. This CDR3 comprises 15 residues. CDR1 SNHLY and CDR2 FYNNEI come from the germline V gene. Losses at the gene ends were 2 bases for V and 3 bases for J; bases not matched to a gene: 4. Here the CDR3 reads CASSEFGTGVYEQYF. CDR3 in DNA: TGTGCCAGCAGTGAATTTGGGACAGGGGTCTACGAGCAGTACTTC.

V gene TRBV18 combines with J gene TRBJ1-1; D is perhaps TRBD1 (6 bases). CDR1 and CDR2 from the germline V gene are KGHSH and LQKENI. The ends were cut back, 3 bases at V and 4 bases at J, with 9 bases in the middle. The CDR3 length is 13 residues. The CDR3 is CASSPDSVTEAFF. The CDR3 DNA reads as TGTGCCAGCTCACCGGACAGCGTCACTGAAGCTTTCTTT.

This chain joins TRBV29-1 and TRBJ2-3, with 9 bases fitting TRBD2. The CDR3 consists of 14 residues. J gave up 2 bases and V 4 bases, and 4 bases lay outside the gene matches. From germline, CDR1 is SQVTM and CDR2 ANQGSEA. The CDR3 coding sequence is TGCAGCGTTGGGTTAGCGGGGGTCACAGATACGCAGTATTTT. Translation gives CSVGLAGVTDTQYF.

The rearrangement uses TRBV5-6 and TRBJ1-5; 7 bases fit TRBD1. V was pared by 3 bases and J by 2 bases, with 5 bases of the junction left unmatched. The CDR3 consists of 15 residues. The germline gives CDR1 SGHDT, CDR2 YYEEEE. CDR3 sequence: CASSSGTVRNQPQHF. The CDR3 DNA is TGTGCCAGCAGCTCGGGGACAGTGCGCAATCAGCCCCAGCATTTT.

The chain links TRBV6-6 to TRBJ2-1, with 10 bases that match TRBD1. With V trimmed by 6 bases and J by 12 bases, 8 bases remained unmatched. CDR1 is MNHNY, CDR2 SVGAGI, per germline (reference sequence). The CDR3 is 13 amino acids. The CDR3 bases are TGTGCCAGCAGCGTTGACAGGGGGCCAGGGCAGTTCTTC. This translates into CASSVDRGPGQFF.

In this sample, this clone turned up a few times. The genes are TRBV28 and TRBJ1-2, with TRBD1 identical over 7 bases. Germline V gives CDR1 MDHEN, CDR2 SYDVKM. V lost 5 bases to trimming and J lost 4 bases; unmatched junction nucleotides: 19. The CDR3 totals 18 residues. The CDR3 here is CASSILGTERHQFYGYTF. In DNA, the CDR3 is TGTGCCAGCAGTATACTAGGGACAGAACGCCATCAATTCTATGGCTACACCTTC.

The V call is TRBV15, the J call TRBJ2-3; possibly TRBD1 for D (6 bases). In germline, CDR1 is LNHNV, CDR2 YYDKDF (reference sequence). V shed 3 bases and J shed 2 bases, with 9 bases lying between them. The length of the CDR3 is 14 residues. The CDR3 DNA reads TGTGCCACCAGCAGGGGACATGCCACAGATACGCAGTATTTT. Encoded protein: CATSRGHATDTQYF.

Here the CDR3 reads CASSDDGGVAGELFF. Written as DNA, the CDR3 is TGTGCCAGCAGTGACGACGGCGGAGTTGCCGGGGAGCTGTTTTTT. The chain joins TRBV25-1 to TRBJ2-2; no firm D call. The CDR3 contains 15 residues. V lost 3 bases and J lost 6, with 14 bases in between. Germline loops: CDR1 MGHDK, CDR2 SYGVNS. Complete variable domain (other parts from reference TRBV25-1 and TRBJ2-2): EADIYQTPRYLVIGTGKKITLECSQTMGHDKMYWYQQDPGMELHLIHYSYGVNSTEKGDLSSESTVSRIRTEHFPLTLESARPSHTSQYLCASSDDGGVAGELFFGEGSRLTVL.

This chain connects TRBV6-1 to TRBJ2-6; D not certain. The CDR3 is 16 amino acids. V lost 3 bases to trimming and J lost 0 bases, with 9 bases between them. The germline V gene encodes CDR1 MNHNS and CDR2 SASEGT. The CDR3, as DNA: TGTGCCAGCAGTGAGTTTCCGGGCTCTGGGGCCAACGTCCTGACTTTC. Protein sequence: CASSEFPGSGANVLTF.

As for this clone: In the same sample, other DNA sequences code for this CDR3. J is TRBJ1-5 and V is TRBV5-1; D is uncertain. The CDR3 extends over 14 amino acids. Per the germline V gene, CDR1 is SGHRS and CDR2 is YFSETQ. V was cut by 2 bases and J by 3 bases, with 9 bases left in between. The CDR3 sequence is CASSLGGYNQPQHF. In DNA form, the CDR3 reads TGCGCCAGCAGCTTAGGCGGGTACAATCAGCCCCAGCATTTT.

The CDR3 DNA follows: TGTGCCACCCTTAGCGGGGGGGCCTACGAGCAGTACTTC. Protein: CATLSGGAYEQYF. The chain combines TRBV28 with TRBJ2-7; 11 bases line up with TRBD2. The CDR3 is 13 amino acids. The germline CDR1 and CDR2 sequences are MDHEN and SYDVKM. J lost 2 bases, V lost 10 bases, and 4 bases had no gene match.